The sample holds a few counts of the clone carrying this TCR beta chain. The antigen remains undetermined. Primers: 60 Vbeta forward and 13 Jbeta reverse. The data were produced by immunoSEQ multiplex PCR, yet TCRdb's version contains in-frame clones alone and is incomplete. The table records about 170,000 clones, approximately 70% of them present only once. The germline V gene encodes CDR1 GTSNPN and CDR2 SVGIG (reference sequence). This CDR3 comprises 12 residues. V was pared by 3 bases and J by 6 bases, with 4 bases of the junction left unmatched. These data belong to a study of cytomegalovirus exposure and HLA in healthy donors. Regarding the study as a whole: It was confirmed in vitro that a few of the CMV-associated chains were specific for CMV antigens. Later analysis demonstrated an association between a missense DCLRE1C variant and TCR beta V- and J-gene trimming.

Material: PBMCs. The chain recombines TRBV30 with TRBJ1-2; 7 nucleotides line up with TRBD1. This clonotype was sampled from a woman under 30 in good health and CMV-seropositive. DNA of the CDR3: TGTGCCTGGAGAGGGGGCGTGGATGGCTACACCTTC. Translating gives CAWRGGVDGYTF.